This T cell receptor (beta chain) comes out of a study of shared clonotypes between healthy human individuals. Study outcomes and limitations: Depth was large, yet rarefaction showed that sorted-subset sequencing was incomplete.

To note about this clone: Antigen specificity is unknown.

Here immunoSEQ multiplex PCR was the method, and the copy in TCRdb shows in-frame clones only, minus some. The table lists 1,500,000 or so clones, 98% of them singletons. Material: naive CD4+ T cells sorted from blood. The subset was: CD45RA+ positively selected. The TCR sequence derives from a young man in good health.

DNA for the CDR3: TGTGCCAGCAGTCCTCCAATCGACAGGTACTCCTACGAGCAGTACTTC. Translation: CASSPPIDRYSYEQYF. The V and J genes are TRBV28 and TRBJ2-7; D perhaps matches TRBD1 (6 bases). V lost 5 bases and J 0 bases, leaving 17 bases between the germline ends. Germline CDR1 is MDHEN and CDR2 is SYDVKM. The CDR3 sequence is 16 residues long.